This passage covers 21 T cell receptor beta chains from one sample sequenced in a study of blood T cell repertoires in COVID-19. This table comes from immunoSEQ multiplex PCR, and its TCRdb copy is limited to in-frame clones, with some not included. The table records 150,000 to 200,000 clones, under 95% of them present only once. Sequencing input: peripheral blood. Receptor source: a man aged 18 to 30 with COVID-19, enrolled during active disease.

The chain couples TRBV29-1 to TRBJ2-1, with D unresolved. This CDR3 contains 16 residues. V lost 6 bases and J 0 bases, leaving 18 bases between the germline ends. Germline CDR1 SQVTM, CDR2 ANQGSEA. CDR3 sequence reads: CSVASGRKSSYNEQFF. Here the CDR3 DNA reads TGCAGCGTCGCCTCAGGCCGAAAGAGCTCCTACAATGAGCAGTTCTTC.

This chain uses TRBV7-2 with TRBJ2-7, with D unresolved. The CDR3 has 15 amino acids. V shed 3 bases and J shed 0 bases, with 12 bases lying between them. Germline V gene lookup returns CDR1 SGHTA and CDR2 FQGNSA. CDR3 DNA: TGTGCCAGCAGCTTTGGAGTTCAGAGCTCCTACGAGCAGTACTTC. Its protein is CASSFGVQSSYEQYF.

The rearrangement links TRBV28 to TRBJ1-2; D call uncertain. V lost 4 bases, J lost 0 bases, and 6 bases lay in between. Germline-derived CDR1 and CDR2 are MDHEN and SYDVKM. CDR3 size: 13 residues. For the CDR3, the DNA is TGTGCCAGCAGTTCGTCCGCTAACTATGGCTACACCTTC. Protein: CASSSSANYGYTF.

J is TRBJ2-7 and V is TRBV5-4; a weak D match, TRBD1 (6 bases). Germline V gene sequence: CDR1 SGHNT, CDR2 YYREEE (reference sequence). The V gene lost 3 bases and the J gene lost 2 bases, with 12 bases spanning the gap. The CDR3 loop spans 14 amino acids. The CDR3 region is CASSSFGQTYEQYF. The CDR3 DNA reads as TGTGCCAGCAGCTCCTTCGGACAGACCTACGAGCAGTACTTC.

The rearrangement uses TRBV3-1 (or the pseudogene TRBV3-2) and TRBJ2-7; 7 nucleotides match TRBD2. The CDR3 runs 17 residues. J gave up 3 bases and V 1 base, and 12 bases lay outside the gene matches. Germline-derived CDR1 and CDR2 are LGHDT and YNNKEL (reference sequence). CDR3 sequence reads: CASSQGLASPPFYEQYF. CDR3 sequence (DNA): TGTGCCAGCAGCCAAGGACTAGCTAGCCCCCCGTTCTACGAGCAGTACTTC.

This chain joins TRBV15 and TRBJ2-1, with TRBD1 identical over 7 bases. The CDR3 consists of 14 residues. Germline loops: CDR1 LNHNV, CDR2 YYDKDF (reference sequence). The trim removed 4 bases at V and 7 bases at J, leaving 7 bases unmatched. CDR3 region: CATSTPDRRNEQFF. In DNA, the CDR3 is TGTGCCACCAGCACCCCGGACAGGCGTAATGAGCAGTTCTTC.

This clone was found once. The chain carries TRBV2 and TRBJ2-4; 12 bases line up with TRBD1. The CDR3 has 20 residues. The V segment lost 3 bases and the J segment 1 base; nucleotides outside the gene matches: 13. Germline V gives CDR1 SNHLY, CDR2 FYNNEI. The CDR3 reads CASSDPRDRGQGGAKNIQYF. The CDR3 region has the DNA TGTGCCAGCAGTGACCCGAGGGACAGGGGGCAGGGGGGCGCCAAAAACATTCAGTACTTC.

The chain employs TRBV4-1 and TRBJ1-2; tentatively, D is TRBD1 (5 bases). Per the germline V gene, CDR1 is MGHRA and CDR2 is YSYEKL. V lost 0 bases and J 1 base, leaving 12 bases between the germline ends. CDR3 length: 16 amino acids. CDR3 in DNA: TGCGCCAGCAGCCAAGACCAGGGCCCTCTTAACTATGGCTACACCTTC. Protein: CASSQDQGPLNYGYTF.

The gene calls are TRBV19 and TRBJ2-7, with 7 bases aligning to TRBD2. This CDR3 is 14 amino acids long. Germline-derived CDR1 and CDR2 are LNHDA and SQIVND (reference sequence). The ends lost 5 bases at V and 2 bases at J; junction bases unmatched: 6. In nucleotides, the CDR3 is TGTGCCAGTAGTGGGGTAGCGGGTCCCTACGAGCAGTACTTC. Protein product: CASSGVAGPYEQYF.

The genes are TRBV2 and TRBJ1-5; unclear D gene. This CDR3 region has 15 residues. Germline values: CDR1 SNHLY, CDR2 FYNNEI. The V and J ends lost 7 bases and 1 base respectively, with 14 bases between them. The CDR3 spells CASTGDIGSNQPQHF. For the CDR3, the DNA is TGTGCCAGCACCGGTGACATTGGAAGCAATCAGCCCCAGCATTTT.

The genes are TRBV7-9 and TRBJ2-4; 7 positions match TRBD2. There are 15 residues in the CDR3. The junction had 6 bases not matched to a gene; V was cut back by 1 base and J by 6 bases. Per germline, CDR1 SEHNR and CDR2 FQNEAQ (reference sequence). CDR3 coding DNA: TGTGCCAGCAGCTTAGGGGAGGGGTACAGAAACATTCAGTACTTC. This gives the protein CASSLGEGYRNIQYF.

This chain connects TRBV3-1 (or the pseudogene TRBV3-2) to TRBJ2-1, with 8 bases that match TRBD1. The CDR3 covers 14 residues. The trim removed 2 bases at V and 7 bases at J, leaving 4 bases unmatched. Germline V lookup: CDR1 LGHDT, CDR2 YNNKEL (reference sequence). The CDR3 DNA follows: TGTGCCAGCAGCCAATACAGGGGGTTGAATGAGCAGTTCTTC. Translation gives CASSQYRGLNEQFF.

The chain is built from TRBV5-6 and TRBJ2-5; possibly TRBD1 for D (5 bases). The length of the CDR3 is 13 residues. V was trimmed by 4 bases and J by 0 bases, leaving 7 bases between them. Germline-derived CDR1 and CDR2 are SGHDT and YYEEEE. CDR3 sequence: CASSQDNQETQYF. CDR3 bases: TGTGCCAGCAGCCAGGACAACCAAGAGACCCAGTACTTC.

The V call is TRBV5-1, the J call TRBJ2-1; tentative D call: TRBD1 (5 bases). The CDR3 loop spans 12 amino acids. V dropped 0 bases and J dropped 9 bases, with 7 bases sitting between them. Germline CDR1 and CDR2: SGHRS and YFSETQ. CDR3 nucleotide sequence: TGCGCCAGCAGCTTGGACAGGACTGAGCAGTTCTTC. Translating it yields CASSLDRTEQFF.

This chain joins TRBV30 and TRBJ1-2; D gene uncertain. V lost 3 bases and J lost 5, with 10 bases in between. The CDR3 is 12 amino acids. Germline V lookup: CDR1 GTSNPN, CDR2 SVGIG (reference sequence). CDR3 sequence reads: CAWRWEGYGYTF. The CDR3 nucleotides are TGTGCCTGGAGGTGGGAGGGATATGGCTACACCTTC.

V gene TRBV4-3 combines with J gene TRBJ1-2; D may be TRBD1 (6 bases). The CDR3 has 18 amino acids. CDR1 and CDR2 (germline): LGHNA, YSLEER. V lost 0 bases, J lost 7 bases, and 24 bases lay in between. DNA of the CDR3: TGCGCCAGCAGCCAAGATCTCCCAGGGGAAGGTGTAATACGTGGCTACACCTTC. Its translation is CASSQDLPGEGVIRGYTF.

The chain combines TRBV28 with TRBJ1-2; D call uncertain. Trimming removed 5 bases at V and 7 bases at J, with 20 bases between. The CDR3 consists of 15 residues. CDR1 and CDR2 from the germline V gene are MDHEN and SYDVKM. The CDR3 nucleotides are TGTGCCAGCAGTCCCCTCGCAACCGGGTTAGTTGGCTACACCTTC. It codes for CASSPLATGLVGYTF.

The gene calls are TRBV4-3 and TRBJ2-1, with 11 bases that match TRBD2. Germline V gene data show CDR1 as LGHNA and CDR2 as YSLEER. The CDR3 extends over 18 amino acids. Germline trimming cut 0 bases from V and 4 bases from J; bases unmatched to any gene: 8. CDR3 sequence reads: CASSQEPSSSGGYNEQFF. The CDR3 DNA follows: TGCGCCAGCAGCCAAGAGCCCTCTTCTAGCGGGGGGTACAATGAGCAGTTCTTC.

The chain couples TRBV6-5 to TRBJ2-7; TRBD1 is a possible D gene (6 bases). The V and J ends lost 7 bases and 2 bases respectively, with 18 bases between them. This CDR3 spans 15 amino acids. Germline V lookup: CDR1 MNHEY, CDR2 SVGAGI. The CDR3 coding sequence is TGTGCCAGCACAATCGACAGGCGATCAACCTACGAGCAGTACTTC. Translating gives CASTIDRRSTYEQYF.

This chain uses TRBV7-2 with TRBJ1-1; maybe TRBD1 (5 bases). The ends were cut back, 4 bases at V and 4 bases at J, with 13 bases in the middle. The V gene's germline CDR1 is SGHTA and CDR2 FQGNSA. There are 14 residues in the CDR3. For the CDR3, the DNA is TGTGCCAGCAGCTCTAATTGGGGCGCCACTGAAGCTTTCTTT. Translated: CASSSNWGATEAFF.

V gene TRBV5-5 combines with J gene TRBJ2-7, with a tentative D call TRBD2 (5 bases). The CDR3 loop spans 16 amino acids. Germline lookup yields CDR1 SGHKS and CDR2 YYEKEE (reference sequence). V lost 3 bases to trimming and J lost 1 base, with 17 bases between them. CDR3 protein: CASSSPAGAYSYEQYF. CDR3 sequence (DNA): TGTGCCAGCAGCTCACCGGCGGGTGCCTATTCCTACGAGCAGTACTTC. The full variable domain, with the rest looked up from reference TRBV5-5 and TRBJ2-7, is DAGVTQSPTHLIKTRGQQVTLRCSPISGHKSVSWYQQVLGQGPQFIFQYYEKEERGRGNFPDRFSARQFPNYSSELNVNALLLGDSALYLCASSSPAGAYSYEQYFGPGTRLTVT.